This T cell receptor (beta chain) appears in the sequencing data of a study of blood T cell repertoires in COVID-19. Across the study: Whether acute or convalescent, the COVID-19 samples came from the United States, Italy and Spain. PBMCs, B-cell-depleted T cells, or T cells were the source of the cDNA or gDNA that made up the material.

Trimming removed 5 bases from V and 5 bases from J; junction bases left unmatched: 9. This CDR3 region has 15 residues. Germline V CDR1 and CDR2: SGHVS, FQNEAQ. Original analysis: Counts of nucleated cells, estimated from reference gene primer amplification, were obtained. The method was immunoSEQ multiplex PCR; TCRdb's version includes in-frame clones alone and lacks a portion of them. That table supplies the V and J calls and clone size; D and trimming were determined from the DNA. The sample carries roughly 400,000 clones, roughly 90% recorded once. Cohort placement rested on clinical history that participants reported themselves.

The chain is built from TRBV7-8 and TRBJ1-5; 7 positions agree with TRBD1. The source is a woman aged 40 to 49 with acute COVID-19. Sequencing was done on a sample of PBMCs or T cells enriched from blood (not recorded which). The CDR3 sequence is CASSQRTGLYQPQHF. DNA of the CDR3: TGTGCCAGCAGCCAGAGGACAGGACTATATCAGCCCCAGCATTTT.